This TCR beta chain comes out of a study of shared clonotypes between healthy human individuals. Study-wide background: Researchers drew samples from two women and a few men aged 18 to 49.

Trimming pared 3 bases from V and 2 bases from J, leaving 17 bases between. The CDR3 extends over 16 amino acids. Looked up from germline, CDR1 is KGHSH and CDR2 is LQKENI. The team ran DNA from unsorted PBMCs on ten immunoSEQ deep assay plates for sequencing. Measured with immunoSEQ multiplex PCR; TCRdb has only the in-frame clones, and not every one. The sample has about 450,000 clones, 79% seen once; the top ten hold less than 15%. Caucasian adults living in Nashville, Tennessee, provided all samples. The clonotype comes from a woman aged 40-49 years in good health. Some clones in this sample may be carry-over from other donors' samples. V and J are TRBV18 and TRBJ2-7; no clear D gene. Sequencing was done on a sample of PBMCs. For the CDR3, the DNA is TGTGCCAGCTCACCCCCCAATGATGCCCCCCCCTACGAGCAGTACTTC. Translated, it gives CASSPPNDAPPYEQYF.